These 15 T cell receptor beta chains came from one sample sequenced in a study of Graves' ophthalmopathy and Graves' hyperthyroidism. RNA transcripts served as template for amplifying TCR beta CDR3 sequences. HTBI-primed RT-PCR formed the first round, and a multiplex PCR formed the second. MiXCR was run by TCRdb on the multiplex PCR reads, yielding one entry per CDR3 protein. The profile covers roughly 420,000 distinct CDR3 sequences, with 21% appearing a single time and roughly 3% taken by the ten largest. Sequences were obtained from peripheral blood. The receptors stem from a woman in her late teens or twenties with stable Graves' hyperthyroidism.

The chain recombines TRBV2 with TRBJ2-7; D may match TRBD1 or TRBD2 (6 bases each). Trimming removed 8 bases from V and 5 bases from J, with 10 bases in between. The CDR3 runs 11 residues. The V gene's germline CDR1 is SNHLY and CDR2 FYNNEI. CDR3: CASVGGHEQYF. The CDR3 bases are TGTGCCAGCGTCGGGGGCCACGAGCAGTACTTC.

This chain joins TRBV5-1 and TRBJ2-2, with D unresolved. CDR1 and CDR2 from the germline V gene are SGHRS and YFSETQ. This CDR3 is built from 15 residues. The V end was cut by 0 bases, the J end by 7 bases, with 13 bases between. The chain's CDR3 is CASSLGPEEGGELFF. CDR3 nucleotides: TGCGCCAGCAGCTTGGGGCCAGAGGAAGGCGGGGAGCTGTTTTTT.

In this sample, this clonotype turned up many times. The chain carries TRBV6-1 and TRBJ2-2; 8 bases align to TRBD1. This CDR3 is built from 13 residues. V gave up 7 bases and J gave up 3 bases; unmatched junction bases: 1. Germline lookup yields CDR1 MNHNS and CDR2 SASEGT. The CDR3 region has the DNA TGTGCCAGCATGGACAGGGACACCGGGGAGCTGTTTTTT. Protein sequence: CASMDRDTGELFF.

This chain uses TRBV18 with TRBJ2-2; the D gene is possibly TRBD1 (6 bases). Germline V gene data show CDR1 as KGHSH and CDR2 as LQKENI. The CDR3 is made up of 15 amino acids. V lost 5 bases and J lost 1, with 11 bases in between. This CDR3 is CASSVRGQNTGELFF. CDR3 DNA: TGTGCCAGCTCAGTCCGGGGACAGAACACCGGGGAGCTGTTTTTT.

This clonotype has ten or more counts. The gene calls are TRBV24-1 and TRBJ1-5; D may be TRBD1 (6 bases). The germline V and J ends were trimmed by 5 bases and 6 bases, with 10 bases remaining between them. Germline V gene lookup returns CDR1 KGHDR and CDR2 SFDVKD. The CDR3 consists of 13 residues. The CDR3 loop is CATSARGSQPQHF. In DNA, the CDR3 is TGTGCCACCAGTGCCAGGGGCAGTCAGCCCCAGCATTTT.

This clonotype was picked up many times. The chain couples TRBV7-8 to TRBJ2-7; D ambiguous. The germline gives CDR1 SGHVS, CDR2 FQNEAQ. CDR3 length: 14 amino acids. V lost 5 bases, J lost 0 bases, and 11 bases lay in between. The chain's CDR3 is CASSPRSNSYEQYF. The CDR3 DNA is TGTGCCAGCAGCCCGCGGTCCAACTCCTACGAGCAGTACTTC.

The chain joins TRBV6-2 or TRBV6-3 to TRBJ1-5; D is undetermined. The CDR3 runs to 14 residues. From germline, CDR1 is MNHEY and CDR2 SVGEGT. V shed 4 bases and J shed 6 bases, with 13 bases lying between them. CDR3 protein: CASSSAALGQPQHF. DNA for the CDR3: TGTGCCAGCAGTTCCGCCGCTCTCGGTCAGCCCCAGCATTTT.

This clonotype was observed many times. This chain connects TRBV7-3 to TRBJ2-7, with D unclear. Germline values: CDR1 SGHTA, CDR2 FQGTGA. The length of the CDR3 is 13 residues. Trimming removed 1 base from V and 3 bases from J, with 7 bases in between. The CDR3 coding sequence is TGTGCCAGCAGCTTAAGTTGGGACTACGAGCAGTACTTC. Protein sequence: CASSLSWDYEQYF.

This clonotype was seen repeatedly, ten times or more. This chain connects TRBV7-4 to TRBJ2-7, with TRBD2 matching 10 bases. J lost 2 bases, V lost 5 bases, and 12 bases had no gene match. The CDR3 sequence is 17 residues long. The germline gives CDR1 SGHVT, CDR2 SQSDAQ. The CDR3 nucleotides read TGTGCCAGCAGCCCGGAGGGTAGCGGGAGGCCCACCTACGAGCAGTACTTC. Encoded protein: CASSPEGSGRPTYEQYF.

This clonotype showed up many times. The chain combines TRBV3-1 with TRBJ2-7, with unresolved D. Germline V gene data show CDR1 as LGHDT and CDR2 as YNNKEL (reference sequence). The germline V and J ends were trimmed by 1 base and 2 bases, with 9 bases remaining between them. The CDR3 spans 14 residues. Here the CDR3 reads CASSQVYRAYEQYF. DNA for the CDR3: TGTGCCAGCAGCCAAGTGTACCGGGCCTACGAGCAGTACTTC.

This clonotype appeared many times. The chain has TRBV11-1 and TRBJ2-2, with 7 nucleotides matching TRBD2. The V segment lost 7 bases and the J segment 5 bases; nucleotides outside the gene matches: 13. The CDR3 runs 16 residues. Looked up from germline, CDR1 is SGHAT and CDR2 is FQDESV (reference sequence). CDR3: CASILGGRRRTGELFF. CDR3 nucleotide sequence: TGTGCCAGCATCCTGGGAGGGAGGAGGCGGACCGGGGAGCTGTTTTTT.

The chain employs TRBV6-2 or TRBV6-3 and TRBJ1-5; possibly TRBD1 for D (6 bases). The CDR3 is 13 residues long. The germline V gene encodes CDR1 MNHEY and CDR2 SVGEGT. CDR3 in amino acids: CVTEGGYNQPQHF. DNA for the CDR3: TGTGTCACCGAGGGGGGGTACAATCAGCCCCAGCATTTT.

In its sample, this clonotype was seen many times. The chain carries TRBV12-3 or TRBV12-4 and TRBJ1-5; D perhaps matches TRBD1 (5 bases). Trimming took 6 bases from V and 5 from J, leaving 14 bases between them. This CDR3 has 14 residues. The CDR3 DNA is TGTGCCAGCAGCCGTGGGACCGCTTATCAGCCCCAGCATTTT. Its protein product is CASSRGTAYQPQHF.

This chain links TRBV4-1 with TRBJ1-2; weak D call: TRBD1 (6 bases). Trimming shortened V by 6 bases and J by 7 bases, and 18 bases separated the two germline ends. Germline V gene sequence: CDR1 MGHRA, CDR2 YSYEKL. CDR3 length equals 14 residues. The CDR3 coding sequence is TGCGCCAGCAGGCCGACACAGGGTGATGGTGGCTACACCTTC. As protein: CASRPTQGDGGYTF.

This clonotype has at least ten counts. The chain links TRBV6-5 to TRBJ1-3; no firm D call. The CDR3 sequence is 15 residues long. CDR1 and CDR2 from the germline V gene are MNHEY and SVGAGI. Deletions cut 6 bases from V and 0 bases from J, with 12 bases between. The CDR3 reads CASRQRQRSGNTIYF. For the CDR3, the DNA is TGTGCCAGCAGACAAAGACAACGCTCTGGAAACACCATATATTTT.